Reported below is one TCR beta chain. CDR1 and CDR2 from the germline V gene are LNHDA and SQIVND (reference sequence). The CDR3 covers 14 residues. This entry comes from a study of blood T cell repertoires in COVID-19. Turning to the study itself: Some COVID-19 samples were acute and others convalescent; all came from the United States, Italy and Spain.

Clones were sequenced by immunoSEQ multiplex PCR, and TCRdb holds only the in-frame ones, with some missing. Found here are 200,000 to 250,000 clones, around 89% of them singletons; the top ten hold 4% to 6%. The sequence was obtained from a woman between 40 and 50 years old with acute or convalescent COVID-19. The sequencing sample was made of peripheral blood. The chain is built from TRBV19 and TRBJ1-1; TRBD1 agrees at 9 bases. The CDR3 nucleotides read TGTTCTGCGGGGCAACAGGGGGCGAACACTGAAGCTTTCTTT. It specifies CSAGQQGANTEAFF.